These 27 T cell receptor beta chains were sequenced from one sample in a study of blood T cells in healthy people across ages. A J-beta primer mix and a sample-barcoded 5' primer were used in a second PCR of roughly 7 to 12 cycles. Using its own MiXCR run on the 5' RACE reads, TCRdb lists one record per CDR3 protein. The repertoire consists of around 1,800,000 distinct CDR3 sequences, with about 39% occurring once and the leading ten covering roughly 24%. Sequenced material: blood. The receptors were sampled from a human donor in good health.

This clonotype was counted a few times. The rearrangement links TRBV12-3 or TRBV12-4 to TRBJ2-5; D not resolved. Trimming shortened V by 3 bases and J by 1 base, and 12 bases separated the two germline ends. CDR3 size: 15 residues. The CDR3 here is CASSFTDTLQETQYF. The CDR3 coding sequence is TGTGCCAGCAGTTTCACTGACACCCTCCAAGAGACCCAGTACTTC.

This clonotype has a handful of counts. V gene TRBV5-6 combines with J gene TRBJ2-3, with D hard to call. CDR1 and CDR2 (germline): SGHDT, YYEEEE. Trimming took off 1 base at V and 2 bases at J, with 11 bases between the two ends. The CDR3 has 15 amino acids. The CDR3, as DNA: TGTGCCAGCAGCTTGTACAGCGACCTCACAGATACGCAGTATTTT. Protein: CASSLYSDLTDTQYF.

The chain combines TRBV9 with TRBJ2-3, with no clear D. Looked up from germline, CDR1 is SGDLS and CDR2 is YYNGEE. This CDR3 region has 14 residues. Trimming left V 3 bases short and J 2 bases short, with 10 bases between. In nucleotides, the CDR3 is TGTGCCAGCAGCGCCGGTTCGCCCACAGATACGCAGTATTTT. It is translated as CASSAGSPTDTQYF.

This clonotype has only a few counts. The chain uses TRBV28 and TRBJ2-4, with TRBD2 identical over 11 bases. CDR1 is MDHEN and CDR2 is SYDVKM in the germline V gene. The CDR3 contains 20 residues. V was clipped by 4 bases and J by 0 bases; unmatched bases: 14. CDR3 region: CASSSFPRHGLAGAKNIQYF. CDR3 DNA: TGTGCCAGCAGTTCCTTCCCACGCCATGGACTAGCGGGAGCCAAAAACATTCAGTACTTC.

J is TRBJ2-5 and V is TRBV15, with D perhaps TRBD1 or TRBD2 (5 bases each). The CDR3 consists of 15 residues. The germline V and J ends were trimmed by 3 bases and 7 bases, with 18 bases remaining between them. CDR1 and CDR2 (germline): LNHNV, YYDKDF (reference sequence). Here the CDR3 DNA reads TGTGCCACCAGCAGTTTCCCCGAGGGGCCCGGGACCCAGTACTTC. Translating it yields CATSSFPEGPGTQYF.

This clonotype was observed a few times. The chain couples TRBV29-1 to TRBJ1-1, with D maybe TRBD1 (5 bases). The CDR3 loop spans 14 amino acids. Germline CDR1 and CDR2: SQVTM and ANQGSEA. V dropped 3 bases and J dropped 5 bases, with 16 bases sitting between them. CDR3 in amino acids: CSVDGWGGKTEAFF. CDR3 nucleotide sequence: TGCAGCGTTGATGGGTGGGGGGGTAAGACTGAAGCTTTCTTT.

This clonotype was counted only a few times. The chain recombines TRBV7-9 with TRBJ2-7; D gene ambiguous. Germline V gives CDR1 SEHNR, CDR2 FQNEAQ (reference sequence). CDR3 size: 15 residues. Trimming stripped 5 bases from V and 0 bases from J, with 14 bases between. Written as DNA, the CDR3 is TGTGCCAGCAGCCCCCAATTGTATAGCTCCTACGAGCAGTACTTC. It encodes CASSPQLYSSYEQYF.

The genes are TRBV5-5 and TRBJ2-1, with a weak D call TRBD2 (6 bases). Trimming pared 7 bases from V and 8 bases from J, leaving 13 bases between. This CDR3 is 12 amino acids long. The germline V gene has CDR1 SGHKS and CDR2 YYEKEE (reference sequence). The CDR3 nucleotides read TGTGCCAGCGCGGGACGAGGGGATGAGCAGTTCTTC. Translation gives CASAGRGDEQFF.

This CDR3 reads CASSIRPQGNEQYF. For the CDR3, the DNA is TGTGCCAGCAGCATACGGCCACAGGGAAACGAGCAGTACTTC. The J gene is TRBJ2-7, the V gene TRBV7-9, with D perhaps TRBD1 (6 bases). Trimming pared 5 bases from V and 5 bases from J, leaving 16 bases between. The length of the CDR3 is 14 residues. The germline V gene has CDR1 SEHNR and CDR2 FQNEAQ (reference sequence).

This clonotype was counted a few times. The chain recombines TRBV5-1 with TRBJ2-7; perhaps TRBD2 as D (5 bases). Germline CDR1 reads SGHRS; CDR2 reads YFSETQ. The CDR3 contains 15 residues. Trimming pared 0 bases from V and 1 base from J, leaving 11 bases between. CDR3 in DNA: TGCGCCAGCAGCTTGGGACCGAGGGCGTCCTACGAGCAGTACTTC. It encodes CASSLGPRASYEQYF.

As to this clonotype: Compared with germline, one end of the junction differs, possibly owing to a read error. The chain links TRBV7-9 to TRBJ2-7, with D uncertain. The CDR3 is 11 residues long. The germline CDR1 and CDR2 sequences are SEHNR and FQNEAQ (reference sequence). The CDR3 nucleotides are TGTGTCAGCAGCTCTCTCTACAAGCAGTACTTC. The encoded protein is CVSSSLYKQYF.

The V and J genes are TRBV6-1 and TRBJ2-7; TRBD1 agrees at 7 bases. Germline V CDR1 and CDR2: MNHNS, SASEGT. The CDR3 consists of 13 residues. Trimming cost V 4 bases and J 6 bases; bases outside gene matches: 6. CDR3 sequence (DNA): TGTGCCAGCAGTGGACAGGGAGCAGGCGAGCAGTACTTC. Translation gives CASSGQGAGEQYF.

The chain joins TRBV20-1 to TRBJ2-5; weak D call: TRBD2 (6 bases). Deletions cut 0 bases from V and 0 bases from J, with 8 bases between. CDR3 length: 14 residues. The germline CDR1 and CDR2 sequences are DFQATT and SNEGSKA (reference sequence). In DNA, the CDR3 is TGCAGTGCTAGAGACTGGGGGGACCAAGAGACCCAGTACTTC. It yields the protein CSARDWGDQETQYF.

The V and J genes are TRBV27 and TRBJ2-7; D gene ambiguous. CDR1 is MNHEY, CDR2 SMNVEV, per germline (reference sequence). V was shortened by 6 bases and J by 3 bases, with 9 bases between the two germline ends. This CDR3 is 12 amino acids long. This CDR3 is CASRSMSYEQYF. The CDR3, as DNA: TGTGCCAGCAGATCCATGAGCTACGAGCAGTACTTC.

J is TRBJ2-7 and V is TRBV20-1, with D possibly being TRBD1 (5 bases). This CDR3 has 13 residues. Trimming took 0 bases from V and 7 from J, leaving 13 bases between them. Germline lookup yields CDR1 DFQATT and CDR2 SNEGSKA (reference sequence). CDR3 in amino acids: CSARDGRAGEQYF. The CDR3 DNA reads TGCAGTGCTAGAGACGGCAGGGCAGGGGAGCAGTACTTC.

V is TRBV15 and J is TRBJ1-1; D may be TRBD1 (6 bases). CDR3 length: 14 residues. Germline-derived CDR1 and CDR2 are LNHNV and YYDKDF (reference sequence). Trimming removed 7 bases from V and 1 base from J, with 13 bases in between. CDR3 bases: TGTGCCACCACAGTTCGGACAGCGAACACTGAAGCTTTCTTT. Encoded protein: CATTVRTANTEAFF.

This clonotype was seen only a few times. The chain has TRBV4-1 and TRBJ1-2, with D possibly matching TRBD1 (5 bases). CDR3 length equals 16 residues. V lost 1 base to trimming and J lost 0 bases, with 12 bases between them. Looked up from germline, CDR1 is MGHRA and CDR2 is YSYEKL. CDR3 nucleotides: TGCGCCAGCAGCCAAGGTGGGGGTCTGGCTAACTATGGCTACACCTTC. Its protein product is CASSQGGGLANYGYTF.

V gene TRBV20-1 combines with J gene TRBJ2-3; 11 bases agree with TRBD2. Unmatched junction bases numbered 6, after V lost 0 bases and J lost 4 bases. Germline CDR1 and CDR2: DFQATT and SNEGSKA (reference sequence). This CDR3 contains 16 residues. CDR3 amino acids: CSARDPLAGVADTQYF. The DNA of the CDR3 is TGCAGTGCTAGAGATCCACTAGCGGGGGTTGCAGATACGCAGTATTTT.

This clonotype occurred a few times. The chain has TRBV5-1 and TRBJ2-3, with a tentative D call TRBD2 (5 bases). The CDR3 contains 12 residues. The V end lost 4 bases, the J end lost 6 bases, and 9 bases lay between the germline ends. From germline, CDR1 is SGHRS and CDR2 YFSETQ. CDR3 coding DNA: TGCGCCAGCAGCCTACTAGACGATACGCAGTATTTT. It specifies CASSLLDDTQYF. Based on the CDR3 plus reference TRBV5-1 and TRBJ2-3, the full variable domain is KAGVTQTPRYLIKTRGQQVTLSCSPISGHRSVSWYQQTPGQGLQFLFEYFSETQRNKGNFPGRFSGRQFSNSRSEMNVSTLELGDSALYLCASSLLDDTQYFGPGTRLTVL.

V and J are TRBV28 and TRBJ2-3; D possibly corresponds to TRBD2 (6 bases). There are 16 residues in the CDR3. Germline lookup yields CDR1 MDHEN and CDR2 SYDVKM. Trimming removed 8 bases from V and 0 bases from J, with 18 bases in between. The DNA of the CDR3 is TGTGCCAGCTTCACCCCGGGGGTGGCAAGCACAGATACGCAGTATTTT. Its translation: CASFTPGVASTDTQYF. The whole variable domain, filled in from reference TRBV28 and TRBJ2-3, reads DVKVTQSSRYLVKRTGEKVFLECVQDMDHENMFWYRQDPGLGLRLIYFSYDVKMKEKGDIPEGYSVSREKKERFSLILESASTNQTSMYLCASFTPGVASTDTQYFGPGTRLTVL.

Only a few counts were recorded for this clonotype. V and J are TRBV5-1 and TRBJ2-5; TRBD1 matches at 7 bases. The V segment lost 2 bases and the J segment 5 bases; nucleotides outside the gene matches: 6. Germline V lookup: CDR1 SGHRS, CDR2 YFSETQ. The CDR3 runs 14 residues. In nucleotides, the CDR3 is TGCGCCAGCAGCTTCCAGGGGGAAACGGAGACCCAGTACTTC. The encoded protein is CASSFQGETETQYF.

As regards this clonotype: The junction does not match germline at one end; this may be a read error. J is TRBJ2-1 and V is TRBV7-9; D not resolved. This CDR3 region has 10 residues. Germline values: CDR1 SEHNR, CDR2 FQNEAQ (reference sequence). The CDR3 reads CVSSFNEQFF. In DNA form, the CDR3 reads TGTGTCAGCAGCTTTAATGAGCAGTTCTTC.

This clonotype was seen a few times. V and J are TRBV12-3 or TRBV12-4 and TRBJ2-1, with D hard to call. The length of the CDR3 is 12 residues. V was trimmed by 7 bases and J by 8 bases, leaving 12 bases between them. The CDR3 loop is CASTNRVHEQFF. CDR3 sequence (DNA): TGTGCCAGCACTAACCGGGTCCATGAGCAGTTCTTC.

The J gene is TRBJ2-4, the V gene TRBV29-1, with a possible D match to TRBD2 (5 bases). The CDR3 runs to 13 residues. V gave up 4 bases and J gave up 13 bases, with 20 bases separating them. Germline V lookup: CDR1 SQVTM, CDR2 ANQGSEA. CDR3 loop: CSVGASSFLEQYF. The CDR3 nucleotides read TGCAGCGTTGGGGCTAGCTCCTTCTTGGAGCAGTACTTC.

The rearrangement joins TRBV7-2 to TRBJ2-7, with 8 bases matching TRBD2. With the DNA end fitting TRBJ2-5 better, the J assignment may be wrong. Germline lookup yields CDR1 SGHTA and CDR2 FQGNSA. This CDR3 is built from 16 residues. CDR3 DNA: TGTGCCAGCAGCCCGACCGGGACTAGTACTCGGGAGACCCAGTACTTC. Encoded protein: CASSPTGTSTRETQYF.

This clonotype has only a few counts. The CDR3 sequence is CASSNEDRAKPQHF. In DNA, the CDR3 is TGTGCCAGCAGCAACGAGGACAGGGCCAAGCCCCAGCATTTT. The chain employs TRBV7-2 and TRBJ1-5, with 8 bases aligning to TRBD1. V dropped 5 bases and J dropped 8; count of bases not matched to a gene: 8. This CDR3 is 14 amino acids long. The germline V gene encodes CDR1 SGHTA and CDR2 FQGNSA.

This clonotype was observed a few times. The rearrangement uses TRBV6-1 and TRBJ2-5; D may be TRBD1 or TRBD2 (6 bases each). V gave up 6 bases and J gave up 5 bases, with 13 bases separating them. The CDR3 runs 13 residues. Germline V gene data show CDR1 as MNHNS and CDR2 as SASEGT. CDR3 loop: CASRLGGGETQYF. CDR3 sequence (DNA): TGTGCCAGCAGGTTGGGGGGCGGGGAGACCCAGTACTTC.